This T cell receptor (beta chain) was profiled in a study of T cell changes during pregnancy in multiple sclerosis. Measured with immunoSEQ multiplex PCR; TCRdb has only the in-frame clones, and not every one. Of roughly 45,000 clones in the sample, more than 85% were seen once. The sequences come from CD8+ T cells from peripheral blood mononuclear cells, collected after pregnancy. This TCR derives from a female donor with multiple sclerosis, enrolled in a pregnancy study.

DNA of the CDR3: TGTGCCAGCAGCTTTTTTCGGGGAGGGCCGGGCGAGCAGTACTTC. Its protein is CASSFFRGGPGEQYF. The rearrangement uses TRBV11-2 and TRBJ2-7; 7 nucleotides agree with TRBD2. Germline CDR1 is SGHAT and CDR2 is FQNNGV. CDR3 length: 15 amino acids. J lost 6 bases, V lost 3 bases, and 11 bases had no gene match.